The next 6 T cell receptor beta chains were all read from a single sample in a study of prognosis after radiotherapy for stage I lung cancer. From genomic DNA, TCR beta CDR3 was amplified by two-round multiplex PCR. The authors ran first-round PCR with primers specific to each TRBV and TRBJ gene. Using its own MiXCR run on the multiplex PCR reads, TCRdb lists one record per CDR3 protein. The repertoire includes some 24,000 distinct CDR3 sequences, 35% to 40% of them detected once, and approximately 60% sits in the top ten. The starting material was PBMCs, obtained before or after stereotactic body radiation therapy (not recorded which). The receptors were sampled from a donor aged 50 or older with non-small cell lung cancer.

The sample holds many counts of this clonotype. CDR3 protein: CATSDQDRRGYTF. The CDR3 coding sequence is TGTGCCACCAGTGATCAAGACCGGAGGGGCTACACCTTC. The rearrangement joins TRBV24-1 to TRBJ1-2; no clear D gene. The CDR3 covers 13 residues. In germline, CDR1 is KGHDR, CDR2 SFDVKD. With 3 bases removed from V and 8 bases from J, the gap between germline ends came to 12 bases.

This clonotype was observed at least ten times. CDR3 protein: CATSDREGGRIPDTQYF. In nucleotides, the CDR3 is TGTGCCACCAGTGATCGAGAGGGCGGACGTATTCCAGATACGCAGTATTTT. The chain employs TRBV24-1 and TRBJ2-3, with D maybe TRBD2 (5 bases). Germline V gene data show CDR1 as KGHDR and CDR2 as SFDVKD. Trimming left V 3 bases short and J 4 bases short, with 19 bases between. The length of the CDR3 is 17 residues.

The chain links TRBV6-1 to TRBJ2-7, with D perhaps TRBD1 or TRBD2 (5 bases each). V was pared by 6 bases and J by 6 bases, with 18 bases between. This CDR3 spans 14 amino acids. Germline lookup yields CDR1 MNHNS and CDR2 SASEGT. Here the CDR3 DNA reads TGTGCCAGCAGGGACTGGGACGCCCCACGCGAGCAGTACTTC. This codes for CASRDWDAPREQYF.

In its sample, this clonotype was seen many times. The J gene is TRBJ1-2, the V gene TRBV28, with D uncertain. The V end was cut by 2 bases, the J end by 3 bases, with 10 bases between. The CDR3 covers 14 residues. Germline CDR1 and CDR2: MDHEN and SYDVKM. The CDR3 region is CASSLLQEDYGYTF. CDR3 in DNA: TGTGCCAGCAGTTTACTACAAGAAGACTATGGCTACACCTTC.

On this clonotype: A far larger clone is one base from this, pointing to a likely read error. The chain has TRBV6-2 or TRBV6-3 and TRBJ1-1; perhaps TRBD1 as D (6 bases). The CDR3 is 15 amino acids. Germline V gene lookup returns CDR1 MNHEY and CDR2 SVGEGT. Trimming stripped 6 bases from V and 2 bases from J, with 16 bases between. CDR3 DNA sequence: TGTGCCAGCAGGGGGCGACAGGTACCCAACACTGAAGCTTTCTTT. It codes for CASRGRQVPNTEAFF.

Note on this clonotype: Only one base separates this from a far larger clonotype, so it likely reflects a read error. This chain joins TRBV6-4 and TRBJ1-1, with D perhaps TRBD1 (6 bases). In germline, CDR1 is MRHNA, CDR2 SNTAGT. V lost 7 bases, J lost 0 bases, and 12 bases lay in between. The CDR3 is made up of 14 amino acids. CDR3 residues: CASTTGHMNTEAFF. CDR3 in DNA: TGTGCCAGCACGACGGGACACATGAACACTGAAGCTTTCTTT.